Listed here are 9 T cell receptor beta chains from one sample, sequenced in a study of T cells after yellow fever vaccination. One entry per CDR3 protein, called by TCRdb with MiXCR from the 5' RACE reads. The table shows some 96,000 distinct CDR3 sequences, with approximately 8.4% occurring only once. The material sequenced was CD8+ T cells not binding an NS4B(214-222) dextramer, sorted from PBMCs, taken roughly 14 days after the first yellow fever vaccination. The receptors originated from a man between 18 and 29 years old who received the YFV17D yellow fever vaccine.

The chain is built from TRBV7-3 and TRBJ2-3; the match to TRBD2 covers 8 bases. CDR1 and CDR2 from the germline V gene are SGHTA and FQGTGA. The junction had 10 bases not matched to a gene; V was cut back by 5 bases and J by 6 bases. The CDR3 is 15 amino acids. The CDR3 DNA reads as TGTGCCAGCAGCGTCACCGGGGGGGCGGCGGATACGCAGTATTTT. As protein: CASSVTGGAADTQYF.

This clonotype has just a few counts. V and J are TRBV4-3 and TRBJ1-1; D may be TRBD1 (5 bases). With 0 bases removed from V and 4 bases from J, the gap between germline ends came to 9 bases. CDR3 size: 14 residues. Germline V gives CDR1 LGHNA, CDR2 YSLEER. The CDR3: CASSQEGGFTEAFF. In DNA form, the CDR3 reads TGCGCCAGCAGCCAAGAGGGGGGGTTCACTGAAGCTTTCTTT.

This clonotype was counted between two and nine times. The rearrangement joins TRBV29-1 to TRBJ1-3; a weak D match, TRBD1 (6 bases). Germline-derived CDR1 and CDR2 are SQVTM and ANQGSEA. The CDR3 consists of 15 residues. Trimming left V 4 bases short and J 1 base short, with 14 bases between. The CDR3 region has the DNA TGCAGCGTTGTCTCTCAGGGGACTTCTGGAAACACCATATATTTT. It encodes CSVVSQGTSGNTIYF.

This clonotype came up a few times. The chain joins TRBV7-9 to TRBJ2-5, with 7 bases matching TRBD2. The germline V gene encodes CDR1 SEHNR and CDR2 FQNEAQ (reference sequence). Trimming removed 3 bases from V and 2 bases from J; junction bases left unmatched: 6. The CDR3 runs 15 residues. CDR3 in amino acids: CASSFGGGRQETQYF. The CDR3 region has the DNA TGTGCCAGCAGCTTCGGCGGGGGTCGGCAAGAGACCCAGTACTTC.

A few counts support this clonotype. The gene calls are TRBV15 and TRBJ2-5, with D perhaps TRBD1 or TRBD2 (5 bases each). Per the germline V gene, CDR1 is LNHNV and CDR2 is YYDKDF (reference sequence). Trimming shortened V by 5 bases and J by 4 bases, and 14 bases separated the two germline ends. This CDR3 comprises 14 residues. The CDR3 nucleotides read TGTGCCACCAGCCCGGGGCTGGTTCGAGAGACCCAGTACTTC. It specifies CATSPGLVRETQYF.

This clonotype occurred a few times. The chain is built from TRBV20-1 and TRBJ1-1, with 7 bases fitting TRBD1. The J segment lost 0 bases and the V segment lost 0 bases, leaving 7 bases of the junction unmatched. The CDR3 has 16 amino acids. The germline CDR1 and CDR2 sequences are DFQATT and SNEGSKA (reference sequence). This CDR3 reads CSARDRTGLMNTEAFF. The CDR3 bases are TGCAGTGCTAGAGATCGGACAGGCCTAATGAACACTGAAGCTTTCTTT.

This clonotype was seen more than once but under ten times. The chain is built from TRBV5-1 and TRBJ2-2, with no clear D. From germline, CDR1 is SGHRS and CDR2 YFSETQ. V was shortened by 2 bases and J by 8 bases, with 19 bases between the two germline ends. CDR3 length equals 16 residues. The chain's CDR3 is CASSLRQPGPEGELFF. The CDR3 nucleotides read TGCGCCAGCAGCTTACGCCAACCGGGTCCGGAAGGGGAGCTGTTTTTT.

This chain's CDR3 is CASSPPSGESTEAFF. CDR3 sequence (DNA): TGTGCCAGCAGCCCACCGTCCGGGGAAAGCACTGAAGCTTTCTTT. The rearrangement joins TRBV7-9 to TRBJ1-1; no firm D call. In germline, CDR1 is SEHNR, CDR2 FQNEAQ (reference sequence). This CDR3 contains 15 residues. V lost 5 bases, J lost 4 bases, and 17 bases lay in between. Filled out from reference TRBV7-9 and TRBJ1-1, the complete variable domain reads DTGVSQNPRHKITKRGQNVTFRCDPISEHNRLYWYRQTLGQGPEFLTYFQNEAQLEKSRLLSDRFSAERPKGSFSTLEIQRTEQGDSAMYLCASSPPSGESTEAFFGQGTRLTVV.

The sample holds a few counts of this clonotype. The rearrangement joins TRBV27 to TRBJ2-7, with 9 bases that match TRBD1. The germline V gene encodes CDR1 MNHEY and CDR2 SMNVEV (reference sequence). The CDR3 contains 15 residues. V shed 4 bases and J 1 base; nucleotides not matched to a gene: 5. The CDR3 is CASSSGQGTSYEQYF. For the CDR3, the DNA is TGTGCCAGCAGTTCCGGACAGGGGACTTCCTACGAGCAGTACTTC.